The 10 T cell receptor beta chains given below trace back to one sample, sequenced in a study of cytomegalovirus exposure and HLA in healthy donors. The PCR ran on 60 Vbeta and 13 Jbeta primers. Profiled with immunoSEQ multiplex PCR; TCRdb holds only in-frame clones, not every one. The table lists about 180,000 clones, around 80% of them singletons, with 1.2% to 1.5% in the top ten. The sequencing sample was made of PBMCs. The receptor set was obtained from a girl between 10 and 17 years old in good health and CMV-seropositive.

The chain uses TRBV29-1 and TRBJ2-1, with D possibly matching TRBD2 (6 bases). Trimming stripped 3 bases from V and 7 bases from J, with 19 bases between. Germline lookup yields CDR1 SQVTM and CDR2 ANQGSEA. The CDR3 covers 15 residues. As DNA, the CDR3 is TGCAGCGTTGACGATAGCGGAGCTCTAGGGAATGAGCAGTTCTTC. This codes for CSVDDSGALGNEQFF.

The chain employs TRBV27 and TRBJ1-2, with D possibly matching TRBD1 (5 bases). Germline assignment: CDR1 MNHEY and CDR2 SMNVEV (reference sequence). The CDR3 extends over 13 amino acids. V was clipped by 3 bases and J by 8 bases, with 13 bases between them. The CDR3 region is CASSLTVVGGYTF. The CDR3 DNA follows: TGTGCCAGCAGTTTGACAGTCGTGGGGGGCTACACCTTC.

The chain carries TRBV20-1 and TRBJ1-1; no clear D gene. Germline V gene data show CDR1 as DFQATT and CDR2 as SNEGSKA (reference sequence). The CDR3 covers 11 residues. V lost 3 bases and J lost 3, with 5 bases in between. The CDR3 DNA follows: TGCAGTGCTAGGCGCGACACTGAAGCTTTCTTT. This translates into CSARRDTEAFF.

The chain couples TRBV4-1 to TRBJ2-7; TRBD2 matches 12 bases. The CDR3 extends over 14 amino acids. The germline gives CDR1 MGHRA, CDR2 YSYEKL. Germline trimming cut 6 bases from V and 7 bases from J; bases unmatched to any gene: 7. Here the CDR3 reads CASRRLAGVREQYF. DNA of the CDR3: TGCGCCAGCAGAAGACTAGCGGGAGTGCGAGAGCAGTACTTC.

The chain recombines TRBV6-1 with TRBJ2-3; 9 bases align to TRBD2. Germline trimming cut 6 bases from V and 5 bases from J; bases unmatched to any gene: 9. This CDR3 has 15 residues. The V gene's germline CDR1 is MNHNS and CDR2 SASEGT. The CDR3 loop reads CASRELAGGKDTQYF. The CDR3 DNA reads as TGTGCCAGCAGAGAACTAGCGGGCGGTAAAGATACGCAGTATTTT.

V usage is TRBV6-5 and J usage is TRBJ2-7, with 8 bases that match TRBD2. Germline CDR1 reads MNHEY; CDR2 reads SVGAGI. This CDR3 contains 15 residues. The trim removed 5 bases at V and 0 bases at J, leaving 6 bases unmatched. The DNA of the CDR3 is TGTGCCAGCAGTGGAAGGCGGGGGGCCTCCTACGAGCAGTACTTC. This codes for CASSGRRGASYEQYF.

The rearrangement links TRBV5-8 to TRBJ1-2, with a tentative D call TRBD1 (5 bases). Per the germline V gene, CDR1 is SGHTS and CDR2 is YDEGEE. The CDR3 spans 14 residues. The ends were cut back, 0 bases at V and 5 bases at J, with 11 bases in the middle. The CDR3 DNA sequence: TGTGCCAGCAGCTTGGCCACAGGTCCTTATGGCTACACCTTC. Translating it yields CASSLATGPYGYTF.

This clone has just a few counts. The rearrangement uses TRBV6-5 and TRBJ2-1; 7 bases align to TRBD2. The germline CDR1 and CDR2 sequences are MNHEY and SVGAGI. After removal of 6 bases from V and 0 bases from J, the junction contained 5 bases not matched to a gene. The CDR3 has 15 residues. This CDR3 is CASRISGNSYNEQFF. The CDR3 nucleotides read TGTGCCAGCAGAATAAGCGGGAACTCCTACAATGAGCAGTTCTTC.

The chain recombines TRBV30 with TRBJ2-1, with TRBD2 identical over 12 bases. The J segment lost 5 bases and the V segment lost 1 base, leaving 9 bases of the junction unmatched. CDR1 is GTSNPN and CDR2 is SVGIG in the germline V gene (reference sequence). This CDR3 spans 17 amino acids. The CDR3 spells CAWSARLLAGGHNEQFF. CDR3 DNA: TGTGCCTGGAGTGCCCGGTTACTAGCGGGAGGCCACAATGAGCAGTTCTTC.

The chain recombines TRBV11-2 with TRBJ2-7; a possible D gene is TRBD2 (5 bases). CDR3 size: 16 residues. CDR1 is SGHAT and CDR2 is FQNNGV in the germline V gene. The V end lost 5 bases, the J end lost 4 bases, and 21 bases lay between the germline ends. CDR3 in DNA: TGTGCCAGCAGCCCAAAACCGGGAAGGTCGACGTACGAGCAGTACTTC. Its protein is CASSPKPGRSTYEQYF.